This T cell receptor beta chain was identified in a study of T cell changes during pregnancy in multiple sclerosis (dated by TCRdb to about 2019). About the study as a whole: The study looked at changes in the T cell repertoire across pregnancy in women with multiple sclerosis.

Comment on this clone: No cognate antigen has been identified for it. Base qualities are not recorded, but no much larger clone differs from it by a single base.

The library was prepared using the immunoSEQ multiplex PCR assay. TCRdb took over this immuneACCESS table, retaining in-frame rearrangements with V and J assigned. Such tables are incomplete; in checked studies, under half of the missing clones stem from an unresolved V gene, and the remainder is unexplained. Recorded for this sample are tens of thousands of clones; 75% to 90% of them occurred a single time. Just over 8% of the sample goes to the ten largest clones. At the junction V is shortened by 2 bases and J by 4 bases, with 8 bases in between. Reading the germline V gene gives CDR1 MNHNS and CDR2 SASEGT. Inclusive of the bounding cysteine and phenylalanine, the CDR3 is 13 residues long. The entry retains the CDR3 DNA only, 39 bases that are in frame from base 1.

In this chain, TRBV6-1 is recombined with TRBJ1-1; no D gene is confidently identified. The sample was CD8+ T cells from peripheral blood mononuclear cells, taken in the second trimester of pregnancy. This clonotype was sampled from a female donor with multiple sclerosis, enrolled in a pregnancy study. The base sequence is TGTGCCAGCAGTGAAATGAGCGGCACTGAAGCTTTCTTT. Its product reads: CASSEMSGTEAFF.